Following are 20 T cell receptor beta chains from one sample sequenced in a study of Graves' ophthalmopathy and Graves' hyperthyroidism. The study amplified TCR beta CDR3 regions using RNA transcripts. The authors performed first-round RT-PCR with HTBI primers and then a second-round multiplex PCR. A single record per CDR3 protein comes from TCRdb applying MiXCR to the multiplex PCR reads. In the table there are over a million distinct CDR3 sequences, 35% to 45% of which are singletons. Material: peripheral blood or thyroid tissue (not recorded which). The receptors derive from an adult man with Graves' hyperthyroidism.

The chain is built from TRBV29-1 and TRBJ2-7, with 13 bases matching TRBD2. Germline CDR1 reads SQVTM; CDR2 reads ANQGSEA. The CDR3 runs 14 residues. Trimming at V came to 4 bases and at J to 4 bases, leaving 4 bases not matched to a gene. CDR3: CSVGTSGSGYEQYF. The CDR3 nucleotides are TGCAGCGTTGGGACTAGCGGGAGTGGGTACGAGCAGTACTTC.

This sequence joins TRBV3-1 and TRBJ2-7; D tentatively reads TRBD1 or TRBD2 (6 bases each). Germline lookup yields CDR1 LGHDT and CDR2 YNNKEL (reference sequence). Deletions cut 5 bases from V and 7 bases from J, with 24 bases between. This CDR3 region has 16 residues. DNA of the CDR3: TGTGCCAGCAGCGTAGCGGAAGGGGGGATCACCGGGGAGCAGTACTTC. It specifies CASSVAEGGITGEQYF.

This clonotype was detected a few times. This chain connects TRBV15 to TRBJ2-2; D gene unclear. The CDR3 length is 15 residues. Trimming stripped 0 bases from V and 5 bases from J, with 10 bases between. The germline CDR1 and CDR2 sequences are LNHNV and YYDKDF (reference sequence). CDR3 loop: CATSRDRWGTGELFF. In DNA, the CDR3 is TGTGCCACCAGCAGAGATCGATGGGGAACCGGGGAGCTGTTTTTT. Full variable domain (rest looked up from reference TRBV15 and TRBJ2-2): DAMVIQNPRYQVTQFGKPVTLSCSQTLNHNVMYWYQQKSSQAPKLLFHYYDKDFNNEADTPDNFQSRRPNTSFCFLDIRSPGLGDTAMYLCATSRDRWGTGELFFGEGSRLTVL.

The chain has TRBV29-1 and TRBJ1-3, with a possible D match to TRBD1 (6 bases). From germline, CDR1 is SQVTM and CDR2 ANQGSEA. V was pared by 6 bases and J by 0 bases, with 12 bases between. This CDR3 is 14 amino acids long. The CDR3 bases are TGCAGCGTCGCGGACAGTAGCTCTGGAAACACCATATATTTT. Protein sequence: CSVADSSSGNTIYF.

The chain combines TRBV19 with TRBJ1-1; D is unresolved. Trimming stripped 3 bases from V and 11 bases from J, with 10 bases between. This CDR3 is built from 11 residues. CDR1 is LNHDA and CDR2 is SQIVND in the germline V gene (reference sequence). CDR3 in amino acids: CASSIQVTAFF. Here the CDR3 DNA reads TGTGCCAGTAGTATCCAGGTAACGGCTTTCTTT.

The V and J genes are TRBV9 and TRBJ1-2; possible D gene TRBD1, 5 bases. The CDR3 is made up of 14 amino acids. Trimming cost V 4 bases and J 0 bases, with 10 bases left between them. Germline-derived CDR1 and CDR2 are SGDLS and YYNGEE. CDR3 amino acids: CASSTGPTNYGYTF. DNA for the CDR3: TGTGCCAGCAGCACAGGACCTACTAACTATGGCTACACCTTC.

The rearrangement joins TRBV10-3 to TRBJ2-2, with D possibly TRBD2 on 6 matching bases. V lost 10 bases, J lost 0 bases, and 12 bases lay in between. Germline CDR1 and CDR2: ENHRY and SYGVKD. This CDR3 is 14 amino acids long. CDR3 nucleotides: TGTGCCACTATGCGGGGACCGAACACCGGGGAGCTGTTTTTT. It specifies CATMRGPNTGELFF.

This clonotype showed up many times. The chain couples TRBV7-6 to TRBJ2-7, with 15 bases identical to TRBD2. The CDR3 is made up of 18 amino acids. The ends lost 5 bases at V and 4 bases at J; junction bases unmatched: 12. The germline gives CDR1 SGHVS, CDR2 FNYEAQ. The CDR3 here is CASSVGLAGGLKWYEQYF. CDR3 DNA sequence: TGTGCCAGCAGCGTCGGACTAGCGGGAGGGCTAAAATGGTACGAGCAGTACTTC. The variable domain in full, with the rest retrieved from reference TRBV7-6 and TRBJ2-7, is GAGVSQSPRYKVTKRGQDVALRCDPISGHVSLYWYRQALGQGPEFLTYFNYEAQQDKSGLPNDRFSAERPEGSISTLTIQRTEQRDSAMYRCASSVGLAGGLKWYEQYFGPGTRLTVT.

This clonotype was seen repeatedly, ten times or more. This chain links TRBV5-8 with TRBJ1-2, with D tentatively TRBD1 (6 bases). The germline V gene has CDR1 SGHTS and CDR2 YDEGEE. V shed 4 bases and J shed 1 base, with 23 bases lying between them. This CDR3 spans 18 amino acids. The CDR3 DNA reads as TGTGCCAGCAGCCATCGCCGGACCGCCCCAGGGGATAACTATGGCTACACCTTC. It encodes CASSHRRTAPGDNYGYTF. Looking up the rest from reference TRBV5-8 and TRBJ1-2 gives the full variable domain: EAGVTQSPTHLIKTRGQQATLRCSPISGHTSVYWYQQALGLGLQFLLWYDEGEERNRGNFPPRFSGRQFPNYSSELNVNALELEDSALYLCASSHRRTAPGDNYGYTFGSGTRLTVV.

In this sample, this clonotype turned up many times. The chain is built from TRBV20-1 and TRBJ2-5, with D tentatively TRBD1 or TRBD2 (5 bases each). V was pared by 3 bases and J by 2 bases, with 19 bases between. There are 16 residues in the CDR3. Germline V gene sequence: CDR1 DFQATT, CDR2 SNEGSKA (reference sequence). The CDR3 sequence is CSARELGVGFQETQYF. The CDR3 DNA sequence: TGCAGTGCTAGGGAGTTGGGGGTAGGGTTTCAAGAGACCCAGTACTTC.

The DNA for the CDR3 is TGTGCCAGCAGCTTGGAACTAGCGGTGAGCTCCTACGAGCAGTACTTC. Translated: CASSLELAVSSYEQYF. This chain links TRBV7-9 with TRBJ2-7; 8 bases align to TRBD2. J was trimmed by 0 bases and V by 3 bases; bases with no gene match: 7. CDR1 and CDR2 from the germline V gene are SEHNR and FQNEAQ (reference sequence). This CDR3 contains 16 residues.

At least ten counts were recorded for this clonotype. The chain joins TRBV20-1 to TRBJ1-2; possible D gene TRBD1, 5 bases. Trimming took off 8 bases at V and 4 bases at J, with 20 bases between the two ends. Germline V gives CDR1 DFQATT, CDR2 SNEGSKA (reference sequence). This CDR3 spans 14 amino acids. The CDR3 DNA follows: TGCAGTCCGGTGGGACGTGGGGGATCCTATGGCTACACCTTC. It codes for CSPVGRGGSYGYTF.

This chain uses TRBV7-2 with TRBJ1-5, with D possibly being TRBD1 (6 bases). Trimming took 5 bases from V and 3 from J, leaving 29 bases between them. This CDR3 is 20 amino acids long. Looked up from germline, CDR1 is SGHTA and CDR2 is FQGNSA. Written as DNA, the CDR3 is TGTGCCAGCAGCCCTGGACCTGGGGACATAGAACTCCAACCCAATCAGCCCCAGCATTTT. The encoded protein is CASSPGPGDIELQPNQPQHF.

This chain links TRBV18 with TRBJ2-7; 8 bases are a match to TRBD2. The germline gives CDR1 KGHSH, CDR2 LQKENI. The J segment lost 6 bases and the V segment lost 3 bases, leaving 13 bases of the junction unmatched. The CDR3 totals 16 residues. The CDR3, as DNA: TGTGCCAGCTCACCTCCCGGGGGAGCGGGAGCGGGCGAGCAGTACTTC. Protein: CASSPPGGAGAGEQYF.

This clonotype was found many times. The rearrangement uses TRBV20-1 and TRBJ2-7; 8 positions agree with TRBD1. The CDR3 is 15 amino acids. Germline CDR1 DFQATT, CDR2 SNEGSKA (reference sequence). The ends lost 3 bases at V and 2 bases at J; junction bases unmatched: 9. This CDR3 reads CSASRSDRDTYEQYF. The CDR3 DNA reads as TGCAGTGCTAGTAGATCGGACAGGGATACCTACGAGCAGTACTTC.

This clonotype was observed a handful of times. This chain connects TRBV9 to TRBJ2-2; TRBD1 agrees at 10 bases. CDR3 length: 15 amino acids. V trimming: 0 bases; J trimming: 6 bases; junction bases outside the gene matches: 2. CDR1 is SGDLS, CDR2 YYNGEE, per germline. CDR3 amino acids: CASSVVDRGAGELFF. DNA for the CDR3: TGTGCCAGCAGCGTAGTGGACAGGGGGGCCGGGGAGCTGTTTTTT.

This clonotype turned up a few times. CDR3 bases: TGTGCCTGGAGTACCCCCAGAGGGAACAATCAGCCCCAGCATTTT. It encodes CAWSTPRGNNQPQHF. The chain joins TRBV30 to TRBJ1-5; D not certain. The CDR3 consists of 15 residues. With 2 bases removed from V and 3 bases from J, the gap between germline ends came to 14 bases. CDR1 GTSNPN and CDR2 SVGIG come from the germline V gene (reference sequence).

This clonotype was seen repeatedly, ten times or more. This chain links TRBV7-2 with TRBJ1-5; D is uncertain. CDR1 is SGHTA, CDR2 FQGNSA, per germline. This CDR3 contains 12 residues. V was shortened by 3 bases and J by 7 bases, with 7 bases between the two germline ends. CDR3 protein: CASSLLAQPQHF. As DNA, the CDR3 is TGTGCCAGCAGCTTGCTCGCCCAGCCCCAGCATTTT.

The V and J genes are TRBV5-4 and TRBJ1-4, with D maybe TRBD1 (6 bases). The CDR3 runs to 12 residues. Deletions cut 7 bases from V and 7 bases from J, with 11 bases between. Germline CDR1 is SGHNT and CDR2 is YYREEE (reference sequence). The CDR3 sequence is CASGGRGEKLFF. In nucleotides, the CDR3 is TGTGCCAGCGGGGGCAGGGGTGAAAAACTGTTTTTT. Complete variable domain (other parts from reference TRBV5-4 and TRBJ1-4): ETGVTQSPTHLIKTRGQQVTLRCSSQSGHNTVSWYQQALGQGPQFIFQYYREEENGRGNFPPRFSGLQFPNYSSELNVNALELDDSALYLCASGGRGEKLFFGSGTQLSVL.

In regard to this clonotype: The junction differs from germline at one of its ends, possibly a read error. This sequence joins TRBV9 and TRBJ1-6; D not certain. Germline V gives CDR1 SGDLS, CDR2 YYNGEE. CDR3 length: 8 residues. The CDR3 spells CASSADPF. The DNA for the CDR3 is TGTGCCAGCAGCGCCGACCCCTTT.